This TCR beta chain emerged from a study of T cells in women clearing cervical HPV infection (dated by TCRdb to 2017 to 2018). Study-level background: The cases were approximately 23 women with histologically confirmed HPV16-related CIN3 or worse, and 2 of those women had invasive cancers. The approximately 25 controls were women who cleared a single incident HPV16 infection within 12 months without developing precancer or cancer. Case blood was taken at the visit when the lesion was first identified, whereas control blood was taken when infection was no longer detected. Among cases, blood sampling came a median of 149 days after lesion detection, with an interquartile range of roughly 85 to 230 days. Since HLA typing was available for only a few women, HLA type could not be ruled out as a confounder. The exploratory proof-of-principle case-control study was nested within the Guanacaste HPV Natural History Study in Costa Rica and compared TCR repertoires across cervical HPV16 outcomes. Cases and controls were matched on age within five years and on year of sample collection. Cases had a median age of roughly 30 years compared with just over 37 for controls, and baseline characteristics showed no significant differences between the groups. The parent cohort enrolled 10,049 women aged 18 or older in Guanacaste, Costa Rica, in 1993 to 1994 and followed the women for around seven years. As quality controls, five blinded duplicates were added to each group, bringing the total to 60 or so samples made up of roughly 50 participants and about ten replicates. General findings and caveats noted by the study authors: Because the number of T cells in each sample was unknown, differences in richness could reflect differing T-cell content rather than repertoire biology. Cases had lower TRBV6-7 relative abundance than controls (about 0.1% versus 0.15%; Bonferroni P = 0.0008). Across sequencing depths, CIN3+ cases showed significantly higher TCR repertoire richness than controls, but evenness did not differ between the groups. The cross-sectional design could not show whether associations preceded infection or resulted from it; effector/memory subsets and HPV-specific T cells were not isolated. Random forest classifiers combining richness and V gene abundances distinguished cases from controls with an estimated AUC of roughly 0.83.

Every participant had a single incident cervical HPV16 infection, and prevalent HPV16 infections were excluded. Cervical HPV DNA was detected by MY09/MY11 PCR and genotyped by dot-blot hybridization. Fifteen mL of heparinized blood was centrifuged, after which the buffy coat was aliquoted, frozen at -30 degrees C, and then stored at -80 degrees C. QIAGEN kits were used to extract genomic DNA from the buffy coat specimens. Comments on this clone: The antigen this receptor binds is unknown. Read sequence stops 3 residues before the CDR3 end, and the germline J gene provides the missing end.

Reading from cysteine to phenylalanine, the CDR3 counts 15 amino acids. Shown are 36 bases from within the CDR3, in frame from base 1. From a lookup of the germline V gene (reference sequence), CDR1 and CDR2 are LNHDA and SQIVND. TCR beta CDR3 regions were amplified by multiplex PCR from an average of roughly 1,200 ng genomic DNA per sample using the immunoSEQ assay. Primer bias was corrected in the assay by using a complete synthetic TCR repertoire to establish an amplification baseline. The amplicons were sequenced using the Illumina platform. As for the original processing: Sequence errors were corrected by clustering with frequency ratios and a modified nearest-neighbor algorithm, and the sequences were then analyzed in the immunoSEQ Analyzer using IMGT gene definitions. At each rarefaction depth, TCR richness and evenness were averaged over 20 rarefaction repeats, and samples with fewer sequences than the depth were excluded. Relative abundances of V, D and J genes were compared between groups using Wilcoxon rank sum tests, with FDR correction applied. For the blinded duplicates, the intraclass correlation was 90% to 97% for TCR richness and averaged roughly 75% across about 66 gene segments. The immuneACCESS repertoire file appears here via TCRdb, limited to in-frame rearrangements. These files lack a portion of the clones; in checked studies, under half of the deficit traces to unresolved V genes, and the cause of the others is not known. V and J calls and clone size are those listed in that table; D and trimming were worked out from the DNA. This sample's table has entries for over 30,000 clones. Jointly, the top ten make up less than 8.5% of the sample.

This chain is built from TRBV19 and TRBJ2-4; TRBD1 is possibly the D segment (6 matching bases). The receptor was isolated from a woman between 18 and 75 years old with a cervical HPV16 infection that either progressed to CIN3+ or cleared (not recorded which). The sample comprised blood buffy coat. This receptor carries the CDR3 CATTFPFDRTQVQYF. The CDR3 DNA, read in part, is TGTGCCACCACCTTCCCCTTCGACAGGACCCAAGTT.